The rows below give T cell receptor beta chains drawn from one sample of a study of blood T cells in healthy people across ages. MiXCR, run by TCRdb on the 5' RACE reads, gives a single entry per CDR3 protein. The sample has some 900,000 distinct CDR3 sequences; approximately 49% are singletons. Sequencing was done on a sample of blood. These receptors came from a man in his thirties or forties in good health. The CDR3 runs from the conserved cysteine through the conserved F or W.

v_call cdr3_aa
TRBV11-3 CAVCRDSTDTQYF
TRBV29-1 CSVEDLRTGGTLMNTEAFF
TRBV7-2 CASRRGTSGLFSTDTQYF
TRBV20-1 CSAGHLLAKNIQYF
TRBV11-2 CASQLWAGTDTQYF
TRBV27 CASSLKMAGDSNTDTQYF
TRBV5-1 CASSSDGIYLAGDMQFF
TRBV7-2 CASSLVGGPSTQYF
TRBV20-1 CSARRDGGGEQYF
TRBV27 CASSWGDGGYEQYF
TRBV7-3 CASSSERTGGLEQFF
TRBV5-1 CASSSQGLSSYNEQFF
TRBV4-2 CASSPRGTSYYEQFF
TRBV12-3/TRBV12-4 CASSFPFTNTQYF
TRBV12-3/TRBV12-4 CASSRGQGLMNTEAFF
TRBV10-3 CAISGPGQGANEQYF
TRBV20-1 CSASVLAGGGETQYF
TRBV6-6 CASSSGAPSEQYF
TRBV2 CASKGFPINEQFF
TRBV25-1 CASSEGGAFPPLGYTF
TRBV27 CASSPRPFTDTQYF
TRBV2 CASSELGTGSGNEQFF